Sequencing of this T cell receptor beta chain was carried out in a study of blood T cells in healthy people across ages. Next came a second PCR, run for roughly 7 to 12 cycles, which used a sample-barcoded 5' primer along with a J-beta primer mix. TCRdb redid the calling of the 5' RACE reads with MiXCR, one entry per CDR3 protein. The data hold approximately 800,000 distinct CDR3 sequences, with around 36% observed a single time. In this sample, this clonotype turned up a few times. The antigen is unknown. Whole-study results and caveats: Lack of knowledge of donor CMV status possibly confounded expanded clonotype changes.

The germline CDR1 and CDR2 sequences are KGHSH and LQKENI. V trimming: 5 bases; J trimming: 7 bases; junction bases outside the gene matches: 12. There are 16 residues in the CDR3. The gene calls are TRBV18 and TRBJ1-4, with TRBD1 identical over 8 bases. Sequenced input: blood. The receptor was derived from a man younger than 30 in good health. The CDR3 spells CASSSRQGRYGEKLFF. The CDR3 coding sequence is TGTGCCAGCTCATCCCGACAGGGGAGATATGGTGAAAAACTGTTTTTT.